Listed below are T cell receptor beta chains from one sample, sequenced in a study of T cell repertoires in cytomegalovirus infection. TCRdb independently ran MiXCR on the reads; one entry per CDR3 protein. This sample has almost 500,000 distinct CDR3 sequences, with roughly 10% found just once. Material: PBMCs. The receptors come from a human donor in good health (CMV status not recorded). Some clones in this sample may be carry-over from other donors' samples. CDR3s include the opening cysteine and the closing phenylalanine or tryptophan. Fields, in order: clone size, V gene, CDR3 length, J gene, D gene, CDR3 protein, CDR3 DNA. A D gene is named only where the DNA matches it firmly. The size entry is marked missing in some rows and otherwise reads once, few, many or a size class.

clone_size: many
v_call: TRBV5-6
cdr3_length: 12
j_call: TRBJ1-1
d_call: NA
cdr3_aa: CASSFRGDEAFF
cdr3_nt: TGTGCCAGCAGTTTCCGAGGGGATGAAGCTTTCTTT

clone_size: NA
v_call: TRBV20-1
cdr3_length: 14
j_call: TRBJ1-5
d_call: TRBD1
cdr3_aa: CSVSRGQVNQPQRF
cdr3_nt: TGCAGTGTTTCCCGAGGACAGGTCAATCAGCCCCAGCGTTTT

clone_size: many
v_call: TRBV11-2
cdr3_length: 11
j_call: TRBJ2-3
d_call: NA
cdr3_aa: CASSIALAQYF
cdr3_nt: TGTGCCAGCAGTATCGCTTTAGCGCAGTATTTT

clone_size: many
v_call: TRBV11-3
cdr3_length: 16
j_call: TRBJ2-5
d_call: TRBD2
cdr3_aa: CASSLDSGGAQETQYF
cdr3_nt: TGTGCCAGCAGCTTAGATAGCGGGGGGGCCCAAGAGACCCAGTACTTC

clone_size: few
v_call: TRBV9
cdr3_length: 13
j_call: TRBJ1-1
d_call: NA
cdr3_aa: CASGRGGNTEAFF
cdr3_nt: TGTGCCAGCGGTCGGGGGGGGAACACTGAAGCTTTCTTT

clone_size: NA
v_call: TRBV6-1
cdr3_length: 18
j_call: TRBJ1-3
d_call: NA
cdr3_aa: CASSLSHTPGTSGNTIYF
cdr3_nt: TGTGCCAGCAGTCTGTCTCATACCCCCGGGACAAGTGGAAACACCATATATTTT

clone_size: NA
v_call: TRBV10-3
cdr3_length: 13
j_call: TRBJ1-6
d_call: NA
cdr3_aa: CAISKGSNSPLHF
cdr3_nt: TGTGCCATCAGCAAGGGATCTAATTCACCCCTCCACTTT

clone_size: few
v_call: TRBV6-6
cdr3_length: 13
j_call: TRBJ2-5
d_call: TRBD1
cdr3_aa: CASSQQGQETQYF
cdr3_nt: TGTGCCAGCAGTCAACAGGGGCAAGAGACCCAGTACTTC

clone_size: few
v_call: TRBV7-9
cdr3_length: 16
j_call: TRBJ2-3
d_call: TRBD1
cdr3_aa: CASSPMTGDGTDTQYF
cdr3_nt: TGTGCCAGCAGCCCCATGACAGGGGACGGCACAGATACGCAGTATTTT

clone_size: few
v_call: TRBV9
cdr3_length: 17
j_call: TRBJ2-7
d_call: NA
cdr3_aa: CASSEGGGDSKAYEQYF
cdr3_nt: TGTGCCAGCAGCGAGGGGGGCGGGGACAGCAAAGCCTACGAGCAGTACTTC

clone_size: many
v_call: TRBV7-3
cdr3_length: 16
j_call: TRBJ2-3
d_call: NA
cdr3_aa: CASSQTGKGGTDTQYF
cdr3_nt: TGTGCCAGCAGCCAAACAGGGAAGGGTGGCACAGATACGCAGTATTTT

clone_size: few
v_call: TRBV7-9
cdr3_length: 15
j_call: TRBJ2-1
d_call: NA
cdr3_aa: CASSSGLTGDNEQFF
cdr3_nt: TGTGCCAGCAGCAGTGGACTAACGGGGGATAATGAGCAGTTCTTC

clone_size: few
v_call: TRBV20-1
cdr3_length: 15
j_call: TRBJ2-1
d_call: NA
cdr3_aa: CSARDSGSRVGEQFF
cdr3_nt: TGCAGTGCTAGAGATTCGGGAAGCCGCGTTGGTGAGCAGTTCTTC

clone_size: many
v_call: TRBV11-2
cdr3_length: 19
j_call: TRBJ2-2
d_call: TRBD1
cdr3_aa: CASSQSGTGGASVSGELFF
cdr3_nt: TGTGCCAGCAGCCAATCCGGGACAGGGGGCGCATCGGTCTCCGGGGAGCTGTTTTTT

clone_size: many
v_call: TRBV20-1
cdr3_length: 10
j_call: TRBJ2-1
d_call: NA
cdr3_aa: CSARRSEQFF
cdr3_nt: TGCAGTGCAAGGAGGAGTGAGCAGTTCTTC

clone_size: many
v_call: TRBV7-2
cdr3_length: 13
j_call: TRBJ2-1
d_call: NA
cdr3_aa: CASSLQRYNEQFF
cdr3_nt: TGTGCCAGCAGCTTACAAAGATACAATGAGCAGTTCTTC

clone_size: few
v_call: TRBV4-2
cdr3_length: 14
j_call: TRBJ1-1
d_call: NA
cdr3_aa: CASSQDTGVTKAFF
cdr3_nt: TGTGCCAGCAGCCAAGATACGGGGGTGACGAAAGCTTTCTTT

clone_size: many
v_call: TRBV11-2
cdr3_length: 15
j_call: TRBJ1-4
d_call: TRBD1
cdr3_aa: CASSTYRGGDEKLFF
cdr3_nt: TGTGCCAGCAGCACATACAGGGGAGGGGATGAAAAACTGTTTTTT

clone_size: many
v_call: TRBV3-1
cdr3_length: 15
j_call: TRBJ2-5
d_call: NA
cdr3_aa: CASSQDVVLEETQYF
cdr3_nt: TGTGCCAGCAGCCAAGATGTCGTACTAGAGGAGACCCAGTACTTC

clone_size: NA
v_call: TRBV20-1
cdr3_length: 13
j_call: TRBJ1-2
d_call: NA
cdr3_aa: CSARDSLGKGYTF
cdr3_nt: TGCAGTGCTAGAGATTCTTTGGGGAAGGGCTACACCTTC

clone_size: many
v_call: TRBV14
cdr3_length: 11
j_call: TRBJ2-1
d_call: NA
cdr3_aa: CASSQGGAAVF
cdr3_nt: TGTGCCAGCAGCCAGGGAGGAGCCGCGGTCTTC

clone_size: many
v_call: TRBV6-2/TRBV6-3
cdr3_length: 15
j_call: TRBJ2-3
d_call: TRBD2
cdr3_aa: CASRKAGGGTDTQYF
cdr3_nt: TGTGCCAGCAGAAAAGCGGGAGGAGGCACAGATACGCAGTATTTT

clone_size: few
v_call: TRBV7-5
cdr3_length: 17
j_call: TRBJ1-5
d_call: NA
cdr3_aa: CISVPEAPGVSNQPQHF
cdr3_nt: NA

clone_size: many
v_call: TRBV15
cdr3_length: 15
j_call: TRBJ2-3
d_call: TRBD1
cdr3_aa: CATSREGQGTDTQYF
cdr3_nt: TGTGCCACCAGCAGAGAGGGACAGGGCACAGATACGCAGTATTTT

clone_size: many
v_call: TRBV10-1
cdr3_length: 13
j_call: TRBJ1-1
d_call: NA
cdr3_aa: CASSDRGDSEAFF
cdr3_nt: TGCGCCAGCAGTGATCGGGGGGACTCTGAAGCTTTCTTT

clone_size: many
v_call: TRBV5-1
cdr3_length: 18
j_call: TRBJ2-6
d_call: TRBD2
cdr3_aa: CASSLGSSGRPGANVLTF
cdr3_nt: TGCGCCAGCAGCTTGGGGTCTAGCGGGAGGCCTGGGGCCAACGTCCTGACTTTC

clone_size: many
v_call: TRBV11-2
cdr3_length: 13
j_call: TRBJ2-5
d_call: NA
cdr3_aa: CASTVVGAETQYF
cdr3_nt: TGTGCCAGCACCGTGGTTGGGGCCGAGACCCAGTACTTC

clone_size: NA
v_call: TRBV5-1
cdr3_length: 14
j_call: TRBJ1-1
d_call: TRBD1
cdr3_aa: CASSLRDRNTEAFF
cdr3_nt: TGCGCCAGCAGCTTGCGGGACAGGAACACTGAAGCTTTCTTT

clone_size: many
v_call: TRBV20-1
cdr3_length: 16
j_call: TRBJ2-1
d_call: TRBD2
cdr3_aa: CSARKVGSGTYNEQFF
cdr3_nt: TGCAGTGCTAGAAAGGTTGGTAGCGGGACCTACAATGAGCAGTTCTTC

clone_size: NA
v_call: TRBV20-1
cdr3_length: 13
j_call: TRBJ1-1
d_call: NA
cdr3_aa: CSASGGVYSEAFF
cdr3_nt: TGCAGTGCTTCGGGAGGGGTTTATTCTGAAGCTTTCTTT

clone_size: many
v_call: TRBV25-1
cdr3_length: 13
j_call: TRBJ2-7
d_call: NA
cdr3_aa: CASSPRTGPEQYF
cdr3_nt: TGTGCCAGCAGTCCAAGGACGGGCCCCGAGCAGTACTTC

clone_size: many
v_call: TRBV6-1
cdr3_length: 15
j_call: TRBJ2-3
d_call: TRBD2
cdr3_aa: CASSGASGGTDTQYF
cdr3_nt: TGTGCCAGCAGTGGGGCTAGCGGGGGCACAGATACGCAGTATTTT

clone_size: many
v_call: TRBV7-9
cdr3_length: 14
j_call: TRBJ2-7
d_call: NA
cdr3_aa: CASSLGSPASEQYF
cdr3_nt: TGTGCCAGCAGCTTAGGTTCTCCGGCGAGCGAGCAGTACTTC

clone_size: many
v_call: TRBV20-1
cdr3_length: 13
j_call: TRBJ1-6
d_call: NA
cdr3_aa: CSAKDPALPPLHF
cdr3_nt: TGCAGTGCTAAGGACCCGGCCTTACCACCCCTCCACTTT

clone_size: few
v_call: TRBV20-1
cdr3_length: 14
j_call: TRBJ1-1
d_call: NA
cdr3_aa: CSARDDPWGGEAFF
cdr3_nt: TGCAGTGCTAGAGACGATCCGTGGGGGGGCGAAGCTTTCTTT

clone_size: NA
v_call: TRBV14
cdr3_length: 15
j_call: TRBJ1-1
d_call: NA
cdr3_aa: CASSQQPRGNTEAFF
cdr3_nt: TGTGCCAGCAGCCAACAACCACGGGGGAACACTGAAGCTTTCTTT

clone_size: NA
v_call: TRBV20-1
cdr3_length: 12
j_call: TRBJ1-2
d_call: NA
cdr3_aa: CSASKRRDGYTF
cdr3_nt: TGCAGTGCTAGTAAAAGGAGGGATGGCTACACCTTC

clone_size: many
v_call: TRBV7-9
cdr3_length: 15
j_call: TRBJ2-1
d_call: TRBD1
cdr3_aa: CASSLVGTTGNEQFF
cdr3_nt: TGTGCCAGCAGCTTAGTTGGGACGACAGGGAATGAGCAGTTCTTC

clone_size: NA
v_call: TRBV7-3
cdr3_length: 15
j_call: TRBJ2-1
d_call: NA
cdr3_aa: CASSLRVGRINEQFF
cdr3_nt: TGTGCCAGCAGCTTAAGGGTGGGCAGGATTAATGAGCAGTTCTTC

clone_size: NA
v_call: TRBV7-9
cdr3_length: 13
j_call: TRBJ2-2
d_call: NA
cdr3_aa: CADGTENTGELFF
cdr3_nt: TGTGCCGACGGGACGGAGAACACCGGGGAGCTGTTTTTT

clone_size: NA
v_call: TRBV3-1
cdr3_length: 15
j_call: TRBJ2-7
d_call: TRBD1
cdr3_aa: CASSQAGGASYEQYF
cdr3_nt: TGTGCCAGCAGCCAAGCAGGGGGCGCGAGCTACGAGCAGTACTTC

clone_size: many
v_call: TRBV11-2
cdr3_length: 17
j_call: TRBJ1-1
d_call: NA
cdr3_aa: CASNKLSRQAVNTEAFF
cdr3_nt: TGTGCCAGCAATAAGCTGAGTAGGCAGGCGGTGAACACTGAAGCTTTCTTT